These 25 T cell receptor beta chains were all obtained from the same sample, sequenced in a study of blood T cell repertoires in COVID-19 (TCRdb year 2020). The library relied on the immunoSEQ multiplex PCR assay. The clones in this table, taken by TCRdb from immuneACCESS, are in-frame only. Not every clone is retained; where verified, under half of the shortfall comes from an unresolved V gene, and the cause of the rest is unknown. In this sample the table shows approximately 210,000 clones, 94% of which occur a single time. The biggest ten clones account for 0.76% of the sample. Sequencing was carried out using peripheral blood. These receptors all stem from a man aged 30 to 39 with COVID-19, enrolled during active disease.

The J gene is TRBJ2-2, the V gene TRBV5-1; perhaps TRBD2 as D (7 bases). Germline lookup yields CDR1 SGHRS and CDR2 YFSETQ. CDR3 length: 15 amino acids. The ends were cut back, 2 bases at V and 6 bases at J, with 14 bases in the middle. CDR3 loop: CASSLNQGRAGELFF. CDR3 DNA: TGCGCCAGCAGCTTAAATCAGGGGAGGGCCGGGGAGCTGTTTTTT.

The chain is built from TRBV10-2 and TRBJ2-7, with TRBD2 matching 15 bases. The CDR3 sequence is 17 residues long. V shed 6 bases and J 0 bases; nucleotides not matched to a gene: 6. Germline-derived CDR1 and CDR2 are WSHSY and SAAADI. The CDR3 here is CASRPGLAGGDSYEQYF. As DNA, the CDR3 is TGCGCCAGCAGGCCGGGACTAGCGGGGGGAGACTCCTACGAGCAGTACTTC.

This clone was observed once. The chain joins TRBV28 to TRBJ2-1; D unclear. Germline V gives CDR1 MDHEN, CDR2 SYDVKM. There are 14 residues in the CDR3. V was clipped by 6 bases and J by 5 bases, with 14 bases between them. CDR3 in amino acids: CASSLIPNNNEQFF. The CDR3 DNA is TGTGCCAGCAGCCTCATACCCAACAACAATGAGCAGTTCTTC.

The J gene is TRBJ1-3, the V gene TRBV3-1 (or the pseudogene TRBV3-2); D may be TRBD1 (6 bases). Trimming shortened V by 3 bases and J by 2 bases, and 11 bases separated the two germline ends. The CDR3 covers 15 residues. The germline CDR1 and CDR2 sequences are LGHDT and YNNKEL (reference sequence). The CDR3 coding sequence is TGTGCCAGCAGCCAGAGAACAGGGACTGGAAACACCATATATTTT. This gives the protein CASSQRTGTGNTIYF.

Worth noting for this clone: Other DNA sequences in this sample translate to the same CDR3. This chain uses TRBV5-1 with TRBJ2-7; 9 nucleotides match TRBD1. The CDR3 sequence is 14 residues long. CDR1 SGHRS and CDR2 YFSETQ come from the germline V gene. J gave up 1 base and V 4 bases, and 3 bases lay outside the gene matches. The CDR3 sequence is CASSLGQGSYEQYF. In DNA, the CDR3 is TGCGCCAGCAGCCTGGGACAGGGTTCCTACGAGCAGTACTTC.

The rearrangement uses TRBV7-2 and TRBJ1-6; 7 nucleotides align to TRBD1. Germline assignment: CDR1 SGHTA and CDR2 FQGNSA. The junction had 8 bases not matched to a gene; V was cut back by 6 bases and J by 9 bases. The CDR3 sequence is 14 residues long. CDR3 sequence reads: CASRIGGQLSPLHF. Here the CDR3 DNA reads TGTGCCAGCAGGATAGGGGGACAGCTTTCACCCCTCCACTTT.

The chain is built from TRBV5-4 and TRBJ1-2, with 7 positions matching TRBD1. V lost 4 bases, J lost 5 bases, and 8 bases stayed unmatched. This CDR3 contains 14 residues. The germline gives CDR1 SGHNT, CDR2 YYREEE (reference sequence). CDR3 sequence reads: CASSRGQGEYGYTF. DNA of the CDR3: TGTGCCAGCAGCCGGGGCCAGGGGGAGTATGGCTACACCTTC. Filled out from reference TRBV5-4 and TRBJ1-2, the complete variable domain reads ETGVTQSPTHLIKTRGQQVTLRCSSQSGHNTVSWYQQALGQGPQFIFQYYREEENGRGNFPPRFSGLQFPNYSSELNVNALELDDSALYLCASSRGQGEYGYTFGSGTRLTVV.

This sequence joins TRBV25-1 and TRBJ1-2; D gene unclear. The germline V gene encodes CDR1 MGHDK and CDR2 SYGVNS. Trimming removed 3 bases from V and 5 bases from J, with 13 bases in between. This CDR3 has 14 amino acids. This CDR3 is CASSDAGRRYGYTF. The DNA of the CDR3 is TGTGCCAGCAGTGATGCGGGGAGAAGGTATGGCTACACCTTC.

CDR3 amino acids: CASSLGDRPNYGYTF. The CDR3 DNA reads TGTGCCAGCAGCTTAGGGGACAGGCCTAACTATGGCTACACCTTC. V gene TRBV11-2 combines with J gene TRBJ1-2; 8 nucleotides agree with TRBD1. The ends lost 1 base at V and 0 bases at J; junction bases unmatched: 1. The CDR3 runs to 15 residues. Per the germline V gene, CDR1 is SGHAT and CDR2 is FQNNGV.

The chain has TRBV30 and TRBJ2-3; unclear D gene. The germline gives CDR1 GTSNPN, CDR2 SVGIG (reference sequence). Trimming took off 5 bases at V and 0 bases at J, with 9 bases between the two ends. CDR3 size: 13 residues. CDR3 sequence reads: CAWGLGSTDTQYF. CDR3 nucleotides: TGTGCCTGGGGTCTCGGTAGCACAGATACGCAGTATTTT.

The chain links TRBV5-1 to TRBJ1-6; no definite D call. This CDR3 is 13 amino acids long. Germline V lookup: CDR1 SGHRS, CDR2 YFSETQ. V was clipped by 2 bases and J by 7 bases, with 7 bases between them. CDR3 residues: CASSFGSNSPLHF. The DNA for the CDR3 is TGCGCCAGCAGCTTCGGGTCCAATTCACCCCTCCACTTT. The entire variable domain, with the rest obtained from reference TRBV5-1 and TRBJ1-6, is as follows: KAGVTQTPRYLIKTRGQQVTLSCSPISGHRSVSWYQQTPGQGLQFLFEYFSETQRNKGNFPGRFSGRQFSNSRSEMNVSTLELGDSALYLCASSFGSNSPLHFGNGTRLTVT.

The chain links TRBV4-2 to TRBJ2-3; 13 bases map to TRBD2. Germline CDR1 LGHNA, CDR2 YNFKEQ. After removal of 0 bases from V and 3 bases from J, the junction contained 6 bases not matched to a gene. This CDR3 is 18 amino acids long. The CDR3 spells CASSQDQGTSGATDTQYF. The CDR3, as DNA: TGTGCCAGCAGCCAAGATCAAGGGACTAGCGGGGCGACAGATACGCAGTATTTT.

The chain combines TRBV6-5 with TRBJ1-1; a possible D gene is TRBD1 (6 bases). Trimming took off 7 bases at V and 5 bases at J, with 8 bases between the two ends. Germline values: CDR1 MNHEY, CDR2 SVGAGI. The length of the CDR3 is 11 residues. The CDR3 sequence is CASKDRTEAFF. In nucleotides, the CDR3 is TGTGCCAGCAAAGACAGGACTGAAGCTTTCTTT.

This chain uses TRBV7-3 with TRBJ2-5; 9 bases line up with TRBD1. With V trimmed by 5 bases and J by 5 bases, 12 bases remained unmatched. The CDR3 loop spans 16 amino acids. CDR1 SGHTA and CDR2 FQGTGA come from the germline V gene. The CDR3 nucleotides read TGTGCCAGCAGCCCTTTGCCGGGACAGGGCACCGAGACCCAGTACTTC. This codes for CASSPLPGQGTETQYF.

A single count supports this clone. V usage is TRBV7-9 and J usage is TRBJ2-1; a weak D match, TRBD2 (5 bases). Trimming removed 1 base from V and 0 bases from J, with 10 bases in between. There are 16 residues in the CDR3. Germline CDR1 is SEHNR and CDR2 is FQNEAQ (reference sequence). The CDR3 DNA reads TGTGCCAGCAGCTTAGGTGGGGAGAACTCCTACAATGAGCAGTTCTTC. This codes for CASSLGGENSYNEQFF.

This rearrangement joins TRBV12-3 or TRBV12-4 to TRBJ1-2; 10 bases line up with TRBD1. This CDR3 is 13 amino acids long. V shed 3 bases, J shed 7 bases, and the junction held 2 bases outside the gene matches. The CDR3 region is CASSLDRGSGYTF. The CDR3 nucleotides read TGTGCCAGCAGTTTGGACAGGGGGTCTGGCTACACCTTC.

To note about this clone: The sample contains more than one DNA sequence encoding this CDR3. The chain joins TRBV2 to TRBJ2-7; D is possibly TRBD1 (5 bases). The CDR3 spans 12 residues. The V end lost 4 bases, the J end lost 3 bases, and 7 bases lay between the germline ends. Germline V gene lookup returns CDR1 SNHLY and CDR2 FYNNEI. CDR3 loop: CASSVQGYEQYF. The CDR3 nucleotides are TGTGCCAGCAGTGTGCAGGGCTACGAGCAGTACTTC.

The gene calls are TRBV27 and TRBJ2-3; a weak D match, TRBD2 (6 bases). The CDR3 extends over 15 amino acids. The V end was cut by 3 bases, the J end by 5 bases, with 15 bases between. CDR1 MNHEY and CDR2 SMNVEV come from the germline V gene (reference sequence). This CDR3 is CASSFLLGGEDTQYF. For the CDR3, the DNA is TGTGCCAGCAGTTTCCTCCTCGGGGGAGAAGATACGCAGTATTTT.

The chain combines TRBV27 with TRBJ1-6, with D hard to call. This CDR3 spans 14 amino acids. Germline CDR1 MNHEY, CDR2 SMNVEV (reference sequence). Trimming cost V 7 bases and J 7 bases, with 14 bases left between them. The CDR3 sequence is CASTPGYGNSPLHF. The CDR3 DNA is TGTGCCAGCACCCCGGGGTATGGGAATTCACCCCTCCACTTT.

The V gene is TRBV18, the J gene TRBJ1-1; D is possibly TRBD1 (5 bases). Germline V CDR1 and CDR2: KGHSH, LQKENI. The V end was cut by 0 bases, the J end by 5 bases, with 10 bases between. The CDR3 is made up of 14 amino acids. This CDR3 reads CASSPPAGKTEAFF. The CDR3 DNA follows: TGTGCCAGCTCACCACCGGCAGGGAAGACTGAAGCTTTCTTT.

The chain uses TRBV2 and TRBJ1-2, with a possible D match to TRBD1 (6 bases). Trimming pared 4 bases from V and 4 bases from J, leaving 13 bases between. The CDR3 is 14 residues long. The V gene's germline CDR1 is SNHLY and CDR2 FYNNEI. The CDR3 protein is CASSVDRGSYGYTF. The CDR3, as DNA: TGTGCCAGCAGTGTGGACAGAGGGAGCTATGGCTACACCTTC. Filled out from reference TRBV2 and TRBJ1-2, the complete variable domain reads EPEVTQTPSHQVTQMGQEVILRCVPISNHLYFYWYRQILGQKVEFLVSFYNNEISEKSEIFDDQFSVERPDGSNFTLKIRSTKLEDSAMYFCASSVDRGSYGYTFGSGTRLTVV.

The V call is TRBV5-4, the J call TRBJ2-1; D perhaps matches TRBD1 (5 bases). V lost 2 bases, J lost 2 bases, and 8 bases lay in between. The CDR3 sequence is 14 residues long. The germline V gene encodes CDR1 SGHNT and CDR2 YYREEE (reference sequence). For the CDR3, the DNA is TGTGCCAGCAGCTTTTCAGGGACCTACAATGAGCAGTTCTTC. It is translated as CASSFSGTYNEQFF.

V gene TRBV18 combines with J gene TRBJ1-2, with TRBD1 identical over 8 bases. V was clipped by 6 bases and J by 2 bases; unmatched bases: 8. Germline CDR1 and CDR2: KGHSH and LQKENI. CDR3 length: 15 residues. The CDR3 loop is CASSPDRDGNYGYTF. DNA of the CDR3: TGTGCCAGCTCCCCGGACAGGGACGGGAACTATGGCTACACCTTC.

The chain carries TRBV6-5 and TRBJ1-5; D not resolved. The CDR3 length is 14 residues. The germline CDR1 and CDR2 sequences are MNHEY and SVGAGI. Trimming stripped 7 bases from V and 4 bases from J, with 14 bases between. The CDR3 reads CASKAGAGNQPQHF. In nucleotides, the CDR3 is TGTGCCAGCAAGGCGGGTGCGGGAAATCAGCCCCAGCATTTT.

The chain employs TRBV5-1 and TRBJ1-4, with D hard to call. Trimming left V 1 base short and J 4 bases short, with 11 bases between. The CDR3 has 15 amino acids. Germline V gene data show CDR1 as SGHRS and CDR2 as YFSETQ. The CDR3 DNA is TGCGCCAGCAGCTTGAGCGGAGACCTTAATGAAAAACTGTTTTTT. Protein: CASSLSGDLNEKLFF.